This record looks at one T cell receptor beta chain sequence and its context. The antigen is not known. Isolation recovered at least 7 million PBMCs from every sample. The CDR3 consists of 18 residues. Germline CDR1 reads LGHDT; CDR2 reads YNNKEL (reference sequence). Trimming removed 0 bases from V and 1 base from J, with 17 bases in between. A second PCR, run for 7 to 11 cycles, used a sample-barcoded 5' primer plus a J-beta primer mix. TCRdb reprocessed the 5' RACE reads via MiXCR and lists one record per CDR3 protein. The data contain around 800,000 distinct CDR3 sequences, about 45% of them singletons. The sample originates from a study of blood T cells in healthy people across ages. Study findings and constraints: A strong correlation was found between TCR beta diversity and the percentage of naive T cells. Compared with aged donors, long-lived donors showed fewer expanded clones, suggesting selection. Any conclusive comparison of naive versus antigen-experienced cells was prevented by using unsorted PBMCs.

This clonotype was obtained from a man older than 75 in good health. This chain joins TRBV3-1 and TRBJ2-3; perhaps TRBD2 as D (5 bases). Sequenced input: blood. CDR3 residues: CASSQDRRNGLRTDTQYF. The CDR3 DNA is TGTGCCAGCAGCCAAGATCGGAGGAATGGCCTACGCACAGATACGCAGTATTTT.